This T cell receptor (beta chain) was obtained from a study of cytomegalovirus exposure and HLA in healthy donors. This CDR3 comprises 15 residues. Germline CDR1 and CDR2: SGHNT and YENEEA. V lost 8 bases to trimming and J lost 7 bases; unmatched junction nucleotides: 11. This clone was detected only once. PCR primers comprised 60 Vbeta and 13 Jbeta primers. This table comes from immunoSEQ multiplex PCR, and its TCRdb copy is limited to in-frame clones, with some not included. The data hold 120,000 or so clones, with roughly 80% observed a single time. The genes are TRBV11-3 and TRBJ2-2, with TRBD2 matching over 9 bases. The sequencing input was PBMCs. This clonotype originated in a man in his 60s in good health and CMV-seropositive. The DNA for the CDR3 is TGTGCCAGCTCCGCGGGGGGGGGCGACGGCGGGGAGCTGTTTTTT. Translation gives CASSAGGGDGGELFF.